Following are 14 T cell receptor beta chains from one sample sequenced in a study of regulatory T cells in long-lasting Graves disease. Specified time point: newly diagnosed GD, antithyroid drugs for less than 3 months. PBMCs provided the RNA from which the TCR library was made. Relying on iRepertoire HTBI primers and Arm-PCR of CDR3 regions, the team built TCR beta libraries. TCRdb used MiXCR to reprocess the multiplex PCR reads, holding one entry per CDR3 protein. The sample has fewer than 500,000 distinct CDR3 sequences; 15% to 20% are singletons. This same sample was also taken into another study, of T cells in Graves' hyperthyroidism and ophthalmopathy.

Specimen: peripheral blood mononuclear cells (PBMCs), collected at new diagnosis, from a patient treated with antithyroid drugs. These receptors all stem from a middle-aged man with Graves disease.

This clonotype was seen repeatedly, ten times or more. V gene TRBV30 combines with J gene TRBJ2-1, with 11 bases aligning to TRBD2. This CDR3 contains 18 residues. In germline, CDR1 is GTSNPN, CDR2 SVGIG (reference sequence). Germline trimming cut 0 bases from V and 2 bases from J; bases unmatched to any gene: 9. CDR3 region: CAWSVRLAGGSTYNEQFF. DNA for the CDR3: TGTGCCTGGAGTGTACGTCTAGCGGGGGGCAGCACCTACAATGAGCAGTTCTTC.

This clonotype was seen ten or more times. J is TRBJ2-2 and V is TRBV30; the D is unclear. Germline V gene lookup returns CDR1 GTSNPN and CDR2 SVGIG (reference sequence). The V and J ends lost 3 bases and 7 bases respectively, with 9 bases between them. The CDR3 covers 12 residues. CDR3 nucleotide sequence: TGTGCCTGGAGCATCGTACTCGGGGAGCTGTTTTTT. It encodes CAWSIVLGELFF.

This clonotype was detected only once. This may be a read error, as it is one base from a much larger clone. The V call is TRBV12-3 or TRBV12-4, the J call TRBJ2-5; D tentatively reads TRBD1 or TRBD2 (5 bases each). The J call may be mistaken, given a closer DNA end match to TRBJ2-1. The length of the CDR3 is 15 residues. CDR3 protein: CASSLMGPGLNEQFF. DNA for the CDR3: TGTGCCAGCAGTTTAATGGGACCAGGTTTGAATGAGCAGTTCTTC.

V gene TRBV19 combines with J gene TRBJ2-5, with TRBD2 identical over 13 bases. Trimming at V came to 5 bases and at J to 2 bases, leaving 2 bases not matched to a gene. Germline V CDR1 and CDR2: LNHDA, SQIVND (reference sequence). There are 15 residues in the CDR3. CDR3 loop: CASSGTSGVQETQYF. The CDR3 DNA reads as TGTGCCAGTAGTGGGACTAGCGGGGTACAAGAGACCCAGTACTTC.

This clonotype was recorded at least ten times. The DNA of the CDR3 is TGTGCCAGCAGTGATGACAGGGGGCGGTATACCGGGGAGCTGTTTTTT. It yields the protein CASSDDRGRYTGELFF. The chain carries TRBV2 and TRBJ2-2; the match to TRBD1 covers 10 bases. The germline V gene has CDR1 SNHLY and CDR2 FYNNEI. The CDR3 is made up of 16 amino acids. The V segment lost 3 bases and the J segment 5 bases; nucleotides outside the gene matches: 6.

This clonotype was recorded many times. This chain links TRBV18 with TRBJ2-1; 7 bases line up with TRBD1. Germline V gene data show CDR1 as KGHSH and CDR2 as LQKENI. V lost 2 bases to trimming and J lost 5 bases; unmatched junction nucleotides: 6. The CDR3 extends over 15 amino acids. The CDR3 nucleotides read TGTGCCAGCTCACCAGAGGGACAGACAAACAATGAGCAGTTCTTC. It encodes CASSPEGQTNNEQFF.

This clonotype showed up many times. The genes are TRBV30 and TRBJ2-3; D is undetermined. Trimming stripped 0 bases from V and 3 bases from J, with 10 bases between. The germline V gene has CDR1 GTSNPN and CDR2 SVGIG (reference sequence). The CDR3 covers 14 residues. CDR3 region: CAWSVPSRTDTQYF. The CDR3 DNA sequence: TGTGCCTGGAGTGTACCCTCTCGAACAGATACGCAGTATTTT.

This clonotype appeared many times. The chain is built from TRBV28 and TRBJ2-1, with unresolved D. Deletions cut 3 bases from V and 12 bases from J, with 15 bases between. Germline V gene data show CDR1 as MDHEN and CDR2 as SYDVKM. This CDR3 region has 13 residues. The CDR3, as DNA: TGTGCCAGCAGTTTTACAATATGGGCCCTGCAGTTCTTC. The encoded protein is CASSFTIWALQFF.

Comment on this clonotype: A much more abundant neighbour one base away suggests this may be a read error. The chain combines TRBV2 with TRBJ1-4, with TRBD1 matching over 10 bases. Germline V lookup: CDR1 SNHLY, CDR2 FYNNEI. The CDR3 length is 13 residues. Trimming took 8 bases from V and 6 from J; bases not matched to a gene: 3. The CDR3 loop is CASGGTGDEKLFF. The DNA for the CDR3 is TGTGCCAGCGGGGGGACAGGGGATGAAAAACTGTTTTTT.

This clonotype was observed at least ten times. The V gene is TRBV7-6, the J gene TRBJ2-3, with D perhaps assigned TRBD1 or TRBD2 (5 bases each). CDR1 SGHVS and CDR2 FNYEAQ come from the germline V gene. The germline V and J ends were trimmed by 9 bases and 6 bases, with 25 bases remaining between them. CDR3 size: 16 residues. CDR3 coding DNA: TGTGCCAGACCGACATCGGGGCTAAAGTCTAAGGATACGCAGTATTTT. Residues: CARPTSGLKSKDTQYF.

CDR3 nucleotide sequence: TGTGCCAGCAGCCGGGGACTAGCGGGAGGGCCTAACAATGAGCAGTTCTTC. Protein product: CASSRGLAGGPNNEQFF. The chain recombines TRBV27 with TRBJ2-1, with 16 nucleotides matching TRBD2. Germline V CDR1 and CDR2: MNHEY, SMNVEV (reference sequence). This CDR3 region has 17 residues. The V segment lost 6 bases and the J segment 5 bases; nucleotides outside the gene matches: 7.

In this sample, this clonotype turned up many times. The CDR3 region is CAISGPPRGGNEQFF. CDR3 nucleotides: TGTGCCATCAGTGGCCCTCCGCGAGGAGGCAATGAGCAGTTCTTC. The rearrangement links TRBV10-3 to TRBJ2-1, with D perhaps TRBD2 (5 bases). V shed 4 bases and J shed 6 bases, with 16 bases lying between them. CDR3 length equals 15 residues. The germline gives CDR1 ENHRY, CDR2 SYGVKD.

This chain connects TRBV28 to TRBJ2-2; TRBD2 matches 8 bases. Germline CDR1 reads MDHEN; CDR2 reads SYDVKM. Trimming at V came to 2 bases and at J to 5 bases, leaving 7 bases not matched to a gene. CDR3 size: 16 residues. CDR3 bases: TGTGCCAGCAGTTTAGATCAGGTAGCGGGGACCGGGGAGCTGTTTTTT. This codes for CASSLDQVAGTGELFF.

This clonotype came up a few times. The chain joins TRBV19 to TRBJ2-3, with 11 bases matching TRBD2. This CDR3 region has 18 residues. Germline CDR1 is LNHDA and CDR2 is SQIVND (reference sequence). V lost 3 bases and J lost 3; bases outside the gene matches: 11. This chain's CDR3 is CASSMAPPSSGRTDTQYF. Here the CDR3 DNA reads TGTGCCAGTAGTATGGCCCCCCCGTCTAGCGGGAGGACAGATACGCAGTATTTT.